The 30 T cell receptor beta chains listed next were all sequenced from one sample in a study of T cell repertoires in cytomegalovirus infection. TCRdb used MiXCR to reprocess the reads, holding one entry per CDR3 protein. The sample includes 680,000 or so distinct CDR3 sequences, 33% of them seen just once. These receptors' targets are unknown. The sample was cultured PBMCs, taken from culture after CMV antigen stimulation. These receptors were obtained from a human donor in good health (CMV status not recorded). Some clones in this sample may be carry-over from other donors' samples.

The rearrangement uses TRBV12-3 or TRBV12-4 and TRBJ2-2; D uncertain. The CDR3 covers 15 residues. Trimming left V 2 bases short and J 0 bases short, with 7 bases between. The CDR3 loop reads CASSLRVANTGELFF. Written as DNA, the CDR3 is TGTGCCAGCAGTTTAAGGGTCGCGAACACCGGGGAGCTGTTTTTT.

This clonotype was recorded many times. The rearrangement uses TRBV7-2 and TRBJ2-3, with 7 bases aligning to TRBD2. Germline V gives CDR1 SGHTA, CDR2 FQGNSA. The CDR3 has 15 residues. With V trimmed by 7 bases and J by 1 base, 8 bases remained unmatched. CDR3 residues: CASTLRAGGTDTQYF. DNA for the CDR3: TGTGCCAGCACCCTTAGGGCGGGAGGCACAGATACGCAGTATTTT.

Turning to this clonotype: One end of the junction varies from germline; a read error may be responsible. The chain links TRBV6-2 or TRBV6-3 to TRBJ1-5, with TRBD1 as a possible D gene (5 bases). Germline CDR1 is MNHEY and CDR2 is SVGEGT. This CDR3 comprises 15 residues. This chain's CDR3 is CASSYGTGGNRPQHF. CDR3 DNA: TGTGCCAGCAGTTACGGGACCGGAGGAAATCGGCCCCAGCATTTT.

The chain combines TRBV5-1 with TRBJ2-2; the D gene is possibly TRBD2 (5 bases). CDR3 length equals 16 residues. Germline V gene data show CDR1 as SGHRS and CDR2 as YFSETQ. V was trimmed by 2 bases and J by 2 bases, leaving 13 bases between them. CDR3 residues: CASSLGGPKNTGELFF. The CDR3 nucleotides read TGCGCCAGCAGCTTAGGAGGTCCCAAAAACACCGGGGAGCTGTTTTTT.

The CDR3 region has the DNA TGTGCCAGCAGCTCGCGTGGGGGGACTTCCCCCGGGGAGCTGTTTTTT. Translating it yields CASSSRGGTSPGELFF. V usage is TRBV7-4 and J usage is TRBJ2-2; tentatively, D is TRBD2 (6 bases). This CDR3 is 16 amino acids long. Germline CDR1 reads SGHVT; CDR2 reads SQSDAQ. V lost 4 bases and J 6 bases, leaving 18 bases between the germline ends.

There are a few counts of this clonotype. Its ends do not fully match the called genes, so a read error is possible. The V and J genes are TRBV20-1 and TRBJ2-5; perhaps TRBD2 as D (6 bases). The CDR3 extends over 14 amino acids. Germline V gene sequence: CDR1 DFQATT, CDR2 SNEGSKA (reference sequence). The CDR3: CSAKSAEPGEAQYF. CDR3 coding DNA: TGCAGTGCTAAGTCAGCCGAACCGGGAGAGGCCCAGTACTTC.

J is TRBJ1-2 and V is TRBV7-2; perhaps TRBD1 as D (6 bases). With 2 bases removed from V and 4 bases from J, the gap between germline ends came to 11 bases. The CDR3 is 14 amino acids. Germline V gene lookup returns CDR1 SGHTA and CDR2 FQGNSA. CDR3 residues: CASSLMRGIYGYTF. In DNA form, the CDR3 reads TGTGCCAGCAGCTTAATGAGGGGGATCTATGGCTACACCTTC.

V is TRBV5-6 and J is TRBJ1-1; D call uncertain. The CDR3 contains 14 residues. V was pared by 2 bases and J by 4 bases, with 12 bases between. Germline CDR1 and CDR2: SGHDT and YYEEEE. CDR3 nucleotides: TGTGCCAGCAGCTTTGATCCCAGCCTCACTGAAGCTTTCTTT. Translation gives CASSFDPSLTEAFF.

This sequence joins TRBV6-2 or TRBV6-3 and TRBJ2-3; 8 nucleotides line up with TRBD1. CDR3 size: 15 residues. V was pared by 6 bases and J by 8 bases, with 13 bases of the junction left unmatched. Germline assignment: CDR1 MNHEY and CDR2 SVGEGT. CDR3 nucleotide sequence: TGTGCCAGCAGCCCGGACAGGGTGAGGGAAGGTACGCAGTATTTT. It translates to CASSPDRVREGTQYF.

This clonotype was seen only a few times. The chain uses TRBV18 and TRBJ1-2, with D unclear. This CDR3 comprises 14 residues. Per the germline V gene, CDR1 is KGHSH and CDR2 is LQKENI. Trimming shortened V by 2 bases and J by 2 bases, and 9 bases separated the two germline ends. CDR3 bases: TGTGCCAGCTCACCATTTCCGGAGAACTATGGCTACACCTTC. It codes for CASSPFPENYGYTF.

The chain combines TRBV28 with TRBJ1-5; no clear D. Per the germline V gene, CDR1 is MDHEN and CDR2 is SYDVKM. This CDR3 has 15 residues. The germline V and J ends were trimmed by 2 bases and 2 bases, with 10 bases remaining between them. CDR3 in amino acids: CASSLGDLGNQPQHF. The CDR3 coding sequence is TGTGCCAGCAGTTTAGGGGATCTGGGCAATCAGCCCCAGCATTTT.

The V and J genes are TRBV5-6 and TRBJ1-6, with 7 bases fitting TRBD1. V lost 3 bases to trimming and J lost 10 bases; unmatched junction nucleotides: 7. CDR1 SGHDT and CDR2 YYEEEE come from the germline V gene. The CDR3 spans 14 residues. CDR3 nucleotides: TGTGCCAGCAGCTCACGGGACAGTCGATCACCCCTCCACTTT. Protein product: CASSSRDSRSPLHF.

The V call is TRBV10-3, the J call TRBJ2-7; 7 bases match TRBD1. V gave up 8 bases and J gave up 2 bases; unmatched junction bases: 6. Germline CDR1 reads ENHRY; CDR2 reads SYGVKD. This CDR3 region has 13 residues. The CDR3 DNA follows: TGTGCCATCGAAAAGACAGGGACCTACGAGCAGTACTTC. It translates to CAIEKTGTYEQYF.

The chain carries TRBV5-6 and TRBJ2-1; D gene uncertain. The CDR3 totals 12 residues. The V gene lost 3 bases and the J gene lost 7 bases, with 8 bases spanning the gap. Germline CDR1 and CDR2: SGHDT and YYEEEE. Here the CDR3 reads CASSSLVNEQFF. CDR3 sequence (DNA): TGTGCCAGCAGCTCTTTAGTGAATGAGCAGTTCTTC.

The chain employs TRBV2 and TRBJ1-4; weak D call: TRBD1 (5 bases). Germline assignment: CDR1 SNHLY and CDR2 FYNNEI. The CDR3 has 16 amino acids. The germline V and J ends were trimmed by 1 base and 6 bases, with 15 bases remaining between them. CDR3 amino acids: CASSEEGLGVDEKLFF. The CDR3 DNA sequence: TGTGCCAGCAGTGAAGAGGGGTTAGGGGTGGATGAAAAACTGTTTTTT. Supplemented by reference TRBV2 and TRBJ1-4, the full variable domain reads EPEVTQTPSHQVTQMGQEVILRCVPISNHLYFYWYRQILGQKVEFLVSFYNNEISEKSEIFDDQFSVERPDGSNFTLKIRSTKLEDSAMYFCASSEEGLGVDEKLFFGSGTQLSVL.

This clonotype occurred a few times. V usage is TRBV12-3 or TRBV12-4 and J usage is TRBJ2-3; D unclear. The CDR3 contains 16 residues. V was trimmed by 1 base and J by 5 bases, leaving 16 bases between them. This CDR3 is CASSLVSSSSGDTQYF. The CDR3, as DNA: TGTGCCAGCAGTTTAGTCTCGTCTTCGTCCGGAGATACGCAGTATTTT.

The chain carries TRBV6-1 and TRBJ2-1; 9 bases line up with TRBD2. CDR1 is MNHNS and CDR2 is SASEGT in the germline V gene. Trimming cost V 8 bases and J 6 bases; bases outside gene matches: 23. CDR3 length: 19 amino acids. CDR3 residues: CASHSGTGLALSRVNEQFF. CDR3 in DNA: TGTGCCAGCCACTCAGGGACGGGACTAGCTCTGTCGCGGGTCAATGAGCAGTTCTTC.

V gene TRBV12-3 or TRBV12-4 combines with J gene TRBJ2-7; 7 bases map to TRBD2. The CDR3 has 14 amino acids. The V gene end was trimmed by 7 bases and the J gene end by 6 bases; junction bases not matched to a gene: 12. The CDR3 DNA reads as TGTGCCAGCACCGCGGGGCTAGCGGAAACCGAGCAGTACTTC. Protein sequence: CASTAGLAETEQYF.

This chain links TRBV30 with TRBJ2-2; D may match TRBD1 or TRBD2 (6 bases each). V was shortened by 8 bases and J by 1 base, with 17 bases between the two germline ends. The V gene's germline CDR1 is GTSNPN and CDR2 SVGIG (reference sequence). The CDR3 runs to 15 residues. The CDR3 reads CATRRGARNTGELFF. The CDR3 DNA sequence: TGTGCCACTCGAAGGGGGGCCCGGAACACCGGGGAGCTGTTTTTT.

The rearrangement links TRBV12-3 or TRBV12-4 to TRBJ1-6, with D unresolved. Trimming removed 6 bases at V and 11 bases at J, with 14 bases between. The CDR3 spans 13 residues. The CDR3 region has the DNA TGTGCCAGCAGCCCCGGACTGGAGCCACCCCTCCACTTT. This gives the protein CASSPGLEPPLHF.

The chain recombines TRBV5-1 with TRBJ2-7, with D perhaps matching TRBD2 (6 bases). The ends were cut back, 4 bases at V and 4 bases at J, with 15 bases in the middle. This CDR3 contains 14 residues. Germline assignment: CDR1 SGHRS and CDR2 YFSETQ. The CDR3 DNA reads TGCGCCAGCAGCCATACTAGCACCCAATACGAGCAGTACTTC. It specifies CASSHTSTQYEQYF.

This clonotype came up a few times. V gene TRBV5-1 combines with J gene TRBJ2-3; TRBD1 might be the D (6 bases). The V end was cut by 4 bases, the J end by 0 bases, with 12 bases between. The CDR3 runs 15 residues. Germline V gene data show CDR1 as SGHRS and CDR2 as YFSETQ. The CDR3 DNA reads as TGCGCCAGCAGCCTCCGGGACACCAGCACAGATACGCAGTATTTT. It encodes CASSLRDTSTDTQYF.

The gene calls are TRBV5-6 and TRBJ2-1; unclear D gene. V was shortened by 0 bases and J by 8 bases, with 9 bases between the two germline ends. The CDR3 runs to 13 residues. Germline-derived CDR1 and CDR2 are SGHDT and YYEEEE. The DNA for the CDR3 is TGTGCCAGCAGCTTGGTCACGGCATATGAGCAGTTCTTC. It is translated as CASSLVTAYEQFF.

The CDR3 sequence: CASSLNRRFGGGGTQYF. The DNA of the CDR3 is TGTGCCAGCAGCTTAAACCGGAGGTTCGGGGGTGGGGGGACCCAGTACTTC. V gene TRBV7-8 combines with J gene TRBJ2-5; maybe TRBD2 (6 bases). CDR3 length: 17 residues. V was shortened by 2 bases and J by 7 bases, with 23 bases between the two germline ends. Germline assignment: CDR1 SGHVS and CDR2 FQNEAQ.

The CDR3 reads CASSQVASGILAGGDTQYF. DNA of the CDR3: TGCGCCAGCAGCCAAGTGGCTAGCGGGATACTCGCGGGGGGGGATACGCAGTATTTT. This sequence joins TRBV4-3 and TRBJ2-3, with TRBD2 matching over 9 bases. Germline V gene data show CDR1 as LGHNA and CDR2 as YSLEER. The CDR3 runs to 19 residues. The V segment lost 1 base and the J segment 6 bases; nucleotides outside the gene matches: 17.

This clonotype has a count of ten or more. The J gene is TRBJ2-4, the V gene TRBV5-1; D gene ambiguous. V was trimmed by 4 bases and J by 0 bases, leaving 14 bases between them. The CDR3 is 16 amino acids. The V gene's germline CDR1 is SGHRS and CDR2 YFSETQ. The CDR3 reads CASSPRSDLAKNIQYF. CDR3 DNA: TGCGCCAGCAGCCCCCGATCGGATCTAGCCAAAAACATTCAGTACTTC.

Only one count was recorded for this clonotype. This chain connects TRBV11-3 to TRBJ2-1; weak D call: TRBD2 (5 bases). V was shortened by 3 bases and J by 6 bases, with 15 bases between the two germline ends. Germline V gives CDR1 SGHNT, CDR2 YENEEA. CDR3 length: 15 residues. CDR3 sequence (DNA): TGTGCCAGCAGCTTGTACGGTGCGGCGGGCAATGAGCAGTTCTTC. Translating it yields CASSLYGAAGNEQFF.

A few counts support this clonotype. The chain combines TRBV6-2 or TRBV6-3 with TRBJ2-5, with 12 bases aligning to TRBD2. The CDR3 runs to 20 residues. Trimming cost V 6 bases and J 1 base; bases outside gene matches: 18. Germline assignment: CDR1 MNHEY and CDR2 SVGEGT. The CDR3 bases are TGTGCCAGCAGACAACTCCTACTAGCGGGGGGCCCCGTACCCCAAGAGACCCAGTACTTC. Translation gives CASRQLLLAGGPVPQETQYF.

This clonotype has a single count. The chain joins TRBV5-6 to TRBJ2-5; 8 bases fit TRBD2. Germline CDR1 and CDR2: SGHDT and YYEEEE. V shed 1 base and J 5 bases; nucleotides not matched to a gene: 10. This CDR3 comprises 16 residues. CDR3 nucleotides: TGTGCCAGCAGCTTGCCCCGGGTCCGGGGGGGGGAGACCCAGTACTTC. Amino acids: CASSLPRVRGGETQYF.

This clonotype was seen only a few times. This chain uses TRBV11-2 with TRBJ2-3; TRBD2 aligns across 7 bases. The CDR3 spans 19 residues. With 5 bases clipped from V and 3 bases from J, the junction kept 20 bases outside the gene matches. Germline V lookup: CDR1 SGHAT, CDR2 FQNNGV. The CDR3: CASSPDRFGAGEDTDTQYF. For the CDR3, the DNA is TGTGCCAGCAGCCCGGATAGGTTTGGGGCGGGGGAGGATACAGATACGCAGTATTTT.